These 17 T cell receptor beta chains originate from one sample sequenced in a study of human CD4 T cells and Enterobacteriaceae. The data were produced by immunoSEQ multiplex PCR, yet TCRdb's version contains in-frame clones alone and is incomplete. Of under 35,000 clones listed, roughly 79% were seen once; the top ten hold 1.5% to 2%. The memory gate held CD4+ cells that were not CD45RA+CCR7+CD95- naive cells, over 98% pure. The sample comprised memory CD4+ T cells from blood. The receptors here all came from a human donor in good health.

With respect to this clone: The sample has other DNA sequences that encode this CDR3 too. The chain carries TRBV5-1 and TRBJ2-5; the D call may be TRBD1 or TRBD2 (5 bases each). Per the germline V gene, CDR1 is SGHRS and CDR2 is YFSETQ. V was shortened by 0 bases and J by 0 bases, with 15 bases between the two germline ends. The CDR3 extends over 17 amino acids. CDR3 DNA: TGCGCCAGCAGCTTGGGGCTGGGGGTGGGATACCAAGAGACCCAGTACTTC. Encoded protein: CASSLGLGVGYQETQYF.

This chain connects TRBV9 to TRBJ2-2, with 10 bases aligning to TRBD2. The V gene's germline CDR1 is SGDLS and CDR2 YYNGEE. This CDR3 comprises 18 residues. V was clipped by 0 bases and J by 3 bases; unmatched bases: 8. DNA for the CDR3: TGTGCCAGCAGCGTAGAGGGTAGCGGGAGGTGGGACACCGGGGAGCTGTTTTTT. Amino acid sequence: CASSVEGSGRWDTGELFF. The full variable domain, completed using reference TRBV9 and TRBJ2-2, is DSGVTQTPKHLITATGQRVTLRCSPRSGDLSVYWYQQSLDQGLQFLIQYYNGEERAKGNILERFSAQQFPDLHSELNLSSLELGDSALYFCASSVEGSGRWDTGELFFGEGSRLTVL.

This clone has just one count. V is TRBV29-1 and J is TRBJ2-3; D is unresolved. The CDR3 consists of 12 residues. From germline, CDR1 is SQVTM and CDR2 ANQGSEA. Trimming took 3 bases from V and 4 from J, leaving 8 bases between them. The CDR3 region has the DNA TGCAGCGTTGAGAAAGAATCAGATACGCAGTATTTT. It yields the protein CSVEKESDTQYF.

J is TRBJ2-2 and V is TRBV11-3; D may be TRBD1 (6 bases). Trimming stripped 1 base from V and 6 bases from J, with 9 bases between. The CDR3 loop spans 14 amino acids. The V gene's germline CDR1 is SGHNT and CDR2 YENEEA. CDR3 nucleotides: TGTGCCAGCAGCTTAGCAGGGGATGCCGGGGAGCTGTTTTTT. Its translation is CASSLAGDAGELFF.

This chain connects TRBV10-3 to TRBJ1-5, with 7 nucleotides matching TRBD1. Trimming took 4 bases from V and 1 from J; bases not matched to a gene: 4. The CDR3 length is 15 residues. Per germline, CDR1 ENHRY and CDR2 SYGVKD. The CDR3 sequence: CAISGPGGSNQPQHF. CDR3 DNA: TGTGCCATCAGTGGCCCAGGGGGAAGCAATCAGCCCCAGCATTTT.

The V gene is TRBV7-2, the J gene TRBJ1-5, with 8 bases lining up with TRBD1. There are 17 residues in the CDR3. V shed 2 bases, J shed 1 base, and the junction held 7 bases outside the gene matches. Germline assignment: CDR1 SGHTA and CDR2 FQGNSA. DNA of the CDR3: TGTGCCAGCAGCTTAAGGGCAGGGGGCGGAAGCAATCAGCCCCAGCATTTT. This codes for CASSLRAGGGSNQPQHF.

The CDR3 sequence: CASSPNSRDLYNEQFF. Written as DNA, the CDR3 is TGTGCCAGCTCACCAAATTCGAGGGACCTCTACAATGAGCAGTTCTTC. The chain has TRBV18 and TRBJ2-1, with D perhaps given as TRBD1 or TRBD2 (5 bases each). The germline V and J ends were trimmed by 2 bases and 3 bases, with 14 bases remaining between them. The CDR3 loop spans 16 amino acids. Per germline, CDR1 KGHSH and CDR2 LQKENI.

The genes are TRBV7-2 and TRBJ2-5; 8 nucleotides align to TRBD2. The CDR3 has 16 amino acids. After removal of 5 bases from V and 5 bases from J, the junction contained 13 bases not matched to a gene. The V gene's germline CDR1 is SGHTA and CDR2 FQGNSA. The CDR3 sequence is CASSVTSGLRGETQYF. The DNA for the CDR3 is TGTGCCAGCAGCGTAACTAGCGGCCTCCGGGGGGAGACCCAGTACTTC.

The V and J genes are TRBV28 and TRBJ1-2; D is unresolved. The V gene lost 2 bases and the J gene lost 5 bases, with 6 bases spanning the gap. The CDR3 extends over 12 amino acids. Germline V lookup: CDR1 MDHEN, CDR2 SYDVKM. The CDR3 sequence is CASSLERYGYTF. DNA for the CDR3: TGTGCCAGCAGTTTAGAGAGATATGGCTACACCTTC.

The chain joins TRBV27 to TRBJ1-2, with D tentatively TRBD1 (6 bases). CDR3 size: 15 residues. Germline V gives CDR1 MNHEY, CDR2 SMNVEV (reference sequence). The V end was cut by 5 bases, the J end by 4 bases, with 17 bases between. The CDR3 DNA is TGTGCCAGCAGTCCTGACTCGGGGGGGCTCTATGGCTACACCTTC. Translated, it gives CASSPDSGGLYGYTF.

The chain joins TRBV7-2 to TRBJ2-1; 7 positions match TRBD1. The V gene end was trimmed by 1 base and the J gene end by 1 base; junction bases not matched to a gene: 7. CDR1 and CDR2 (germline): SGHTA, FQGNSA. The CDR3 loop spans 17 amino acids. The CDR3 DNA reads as TGTGCCAGCAGCTTAGAAGGGGGCGCGGTATCCTACAATGAGCAGTTCTTC. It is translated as CASSLEGGAVSYNEQFF.

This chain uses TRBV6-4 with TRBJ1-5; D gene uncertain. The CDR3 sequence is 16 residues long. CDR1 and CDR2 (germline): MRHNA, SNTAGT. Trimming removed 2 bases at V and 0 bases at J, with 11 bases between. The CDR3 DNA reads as TGTGCCAGCAGTGACCGAGGAGACTATAGCAATCAGCCCCAGCATTTT. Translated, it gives CASSDRGDYSNQPQHF.

DNA of the CDR3: TGCAGCGTTCGACCTAGCGGGACCAATGAGCAGTTCTTC. Its translation: CSVRPSGTNEQFF. This sequence joins TRBV29-1 and TRBJ2-1; 9 nucleotides agree with TRBD2. The V gene's germline CDR1 is SQVTM and CDR2 ANQGSEA. V shed 5 bases and J 6 bases; nucleotides not matched to a gene: 5. The CDR3 spans 13 residues.

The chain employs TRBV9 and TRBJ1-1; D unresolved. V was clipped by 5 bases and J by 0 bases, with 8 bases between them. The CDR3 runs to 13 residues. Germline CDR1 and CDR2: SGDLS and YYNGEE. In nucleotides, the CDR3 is TGTGCCAGCAGTCTTCTGGTGAACACTGAAGCTTTCTTT. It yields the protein CASSLLVNTEAFF.

The chain's CDR3 is CATSPEGRGRDQPQHF. CDR3 in DNA: TGTGCCACCTCTCCTGAGGGCAGGGGAAGAGATCAGCCCCAGCATTTT. The V gene is TRBV19, the J gene TRBJ1-5, with D tentatively TRBD1 (6 bases). Trimming stripped 10 bases from V and 5 bases from J, with 24 bases between. CDR1 LNHDA and CDR2 SQIVND come from the germline V gene (reference sequence). The CDR3 sequence is 16 residues long.

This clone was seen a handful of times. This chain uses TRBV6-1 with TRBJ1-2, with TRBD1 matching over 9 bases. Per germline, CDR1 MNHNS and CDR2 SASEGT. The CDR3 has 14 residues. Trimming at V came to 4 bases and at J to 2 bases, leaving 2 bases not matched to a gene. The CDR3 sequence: CASSGDRANYGYTF. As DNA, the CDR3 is TGTGCCAGCAGTGGGGACAGGGCCAACTATGGCTACACCTTC.

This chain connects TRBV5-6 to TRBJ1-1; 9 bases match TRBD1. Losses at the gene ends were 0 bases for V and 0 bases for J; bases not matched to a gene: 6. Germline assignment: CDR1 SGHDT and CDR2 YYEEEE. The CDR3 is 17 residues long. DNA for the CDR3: TGTGCCAGCAGCTTGGAGGGGACAGGGTTAATGAACACTGAAGCTTTCTTT. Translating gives CASSLEGTGLMNTEAFF.